This T cell receptor (beta chain) was documented in a study of shared clonotypes between healthy human individuals (dated by TCRdb to the early 2020s). As for the study more broadly: A few men and two women, aged 18 to 49 years, made up the cohort. To estimate repertoire size and how much clonotypes are shared between individuals, the study performed deep sequencing of blood TCR repertoires from five healthy adults. Between about 0.85 and 8.9 billion PBMCs per donor were obtained by leukapheresis. Different laboratories and diverse techniques were used to prepare libraries and sequence TCR repertoires, to increase sequencing depth and limit assay-specific biases. For each donor, CD4 naive and CD4 memory were each given three plates, CD8 naive was given two plates, and CD8 memory was given one plate.

TCR CDR3 regions were amplified from genomic DNA by multiplex PCR using the deep immunoSEQ assay. Extracted genomic DNA from each cell subset was distributed evenly across all wells of several immunoSEQ 96-well plates, and each plate was treated as a replicate. For sorted subsets, each replicate PCR was loaded with about 200 ng genomic DNA, equivalent to 32,000 or so T cell genomes. The purified libraries were quantified using a Qubit 3.0 fluorometer, sized with a Bioanalyzer 2100, and then quantified again using the KAPA Library Quantification kit. A separate single-read 150-cycle Illumina NextSeq 550 flow cell was used to sequence each immunoSEQ 96-well plate. The study's own analysis went as follows. Because the immunoSEQ output held only junctional sequences and lacked quality scores, the filtering could not match the filtering applied to full-length reads. Sequences were annotated with PyIR, a Python wrapper for IgBLAST v1.9, and V/J genes and CDR3 were assigned using IMGT germline references. Reads were removed for weak V/J assignments (E-value above 1e-6), missing CDR3, stop codons, out-of-frame junctions, or ambiguous translated residues. V3J clonotypes were defined as sequences sharing an identical inferred V gene, J gene, and CDR3 amino acid sequence. Percentage overlap between repertoires was calculated by dividing the number of shared unique clonotypes by the size of the smaller repertoire. Richness of each repertoire was evaluated using RTK rarefaction, the Chao1 estimator, and Recon v2.1 estimates of unobserved clonotypes. For all TCRbeta clonotypes obtained by the gDNA method from four donors, generation probabilities were computed with OLGA. TCRdb stores this immuneACCESS table with in-frame sequences only. Part of the clones is absent; in the studies checked, under half of the shortfall reflects unresolved V genes, and no reason is known for the rest. That table gives V, J and clone size, and the DNA gave D and trimming. The sample table contains about 1.5 million clones; only one count was recorded for roughly 96% of them. The ten largest clones represent roughly 1.1% of the sample.

General study outcomes and caveats: Sharing across a few donors was observed for approximately 5% of naive CD4, less than 4% of naive CD8, roughly 2.3% of memory CD4, and about 0.4% of memory CD8 clonotypes. Pairwise subsampling led to the expectation that sequencing depth would affect the degree of clonotype sharing among donors. Because the study included only a small number of donors, the genetic and exposure-history diversity represented was limited. Rarefaction of sorted-subset datasets indicated incomplete sequencing despite the large sequencing depth. Compared with non-shared clonotypes, clonotypes shared by all four sorted-subset donors had higher generation probabilities. Estimated clonotype richness was generally larger for naive than for memory subsets. Sampling was restricted to blood, and TCR repertoires in tissue are likely to differ from TCR repertoires in blood.

Note on this clone: The specificity of this receptor is unknown. Within one base of it there is no much larger clone, and no base qualities were kept.

Healthy HIV-negative adults with no recently reported acute infections or vaccinations were included as donors. All donors were Caucasian adults living in Nashville, Tennessee, USA. Magnetic negative selection was used to enrich CD4+ T cells, after which naive cells were positively selected on CD45RA and the negative fraction became the memory subset. After blood collection by leukapheresis, PBMCs were isolated using Ficoll-Histopaque density gradient centrifugation and then cryopreserved in the vapor phase of liquid nitrogen. Analytical flow cytometry was used to check the purity and quantity of each magnetically sorted T cell population. Each sorted fraction had its genomic DNA isolated and then quantified by UV absorbance on a Nanodrop 2000c. Including cysteine and phenylalanine, the CDR3 has 17 amino acids. The kept DNA is CDR3 alone, 51 bases in frame from the first base. Deletion took 7 bases off V and 0 bases off J, with a span of 19 bases between the germline ends. Based on the germline V gene, the CDR1 and CDR2 sequences are SQVTM and ANQGSEA.

Specimen: naive CD4+ T cells sorted from blood. What this sample's cell subset or site label stands for: CD45RA+ positively selected. The chain is assembled from TRBV29-1 and TRBJ2-6; the D gene is possibly TRBD1 or TRBD2, with 5 bases matching each. This TCR was sampled from a man aged 25-40 years in good health. The DNA sequence is as follows: TGCAGCGCCGAGACGTGGGACGCCCGCTCTGGGGCCAACGTCCTGACTTTC. Protein translation: CSAETWDARSGANVLTF.